The 2 T cell receptor beta chains below come from one sample, sequenced in a study of PD-1 blockade in mismatch repair-deficient tumors. Clones were read by immunoSEQ multiplex PCR, and TCRdb kept only the in-frame ones, dropping some. The data contain 45,000 to 60,000 clones, around 82% of them singletons. The sequenced sample was peripheral blood, obtained 4 weeks after starting pembrolizumab. Source of these receptors: an adult with mismatch repair-deficient cancer.

The chain joins TRBV5-1 to TRBJ1-1; tentatively, D is TRBD1 (5 bases). V was trimmed by 4 bases and J by 0 bases, leaving 10 bases between them. The CDR3 has 14 amino acids. CDR1 and CDR2 from the germline V gene are SGHRS and YFSETQ. The CDR3 sequence: CASSRDSLNTEAFF. In nucleotides, the CDR3 is TGCGCCAGCAGCCGTGACAGCCTGAACACTGAAGCTTTCTTT. The full variable domain, its missing parts supplied by reference TRBV5-1 and TRBJ1-1, is KAGVTQTPRYLIKTRGQQVTLSCSPISGHRSVSWYQQTPGQGLQFLFEYFSETQRNKGNFPGRFSGRQFSNSRSEMNVSTLELGDSALYLCASSRDSLNTEAFFGQGTRLTVV.

The chain combines TRBV30 with TRBJ1-2; 9 nucleotides align to TRBD1. Germline lookup yields CDR1 GTSNPN and CDR2 SVGIG (reference sequence). V gave up 7 bases and J gave up 3 bases; unmatched junction bases: 6. CDR3 length equals 13 residues. The CDR3 here is CALQGATDYGYTF. Written as DNA, the CDR3 is TGTGCCTTACAGGGGGCGACGGACTATGGCTACACCTTC. The full variable domain, with the rest looked up from reference TRBV30 and TRBJ1-2, is SQTIHQWPATLVQPVGSPLSLECTVEGTSNPNLYWYRQAAGRGLQLLFYSVGIGQISSEVPQNLSASRPQDRQFILSSKKLLLSDSGFYLCALQGATDYGYTFGSGTRLTVV.